The 25 T cell receptor beta chains below were found in one sample sequenced in a study of T cell repertoires in cytomegalovirus infection. Each CDR3 protein is one row after TCRdb ran MiXCR on the reads. The table has about 770,000 distinct CDR3 sequences, 25% to 35% seen once. These receptors' antigens are unknown. This specimen was cultured CD8+ T cells from PBMCs, taken from culture after CMV antigen stimulation. The source is a human donor in good health (CMV status not recorded). Some clones in this sample may be carry-over from other donors' samples.

The chain employs TRBV6-1 and TRBJ1-6; D is perhaps TRBD1 (6 bases). The CDR3 extends over 13 amino acids. Germline CDR1 reads MNHNS; CDR2 reads SASEGT. V was shortened by 6 bases and J by 16 bases, with 19 bases between the two germline ends. CDR3 sequence: CASRPIQGLGLHF. CDR3 coding DNA: TGTGCCAGCAGACCAATACAGGGCCTGGGGCTCCACTTT.

This clonotype was detected a few times. The genes are TRBV6-2 or TRBV6-3 and TRBJ1-1; D unresolved. The CDR3 runs 11 residues. CDR1 is MNHEY and CDR2 is SVGEGT in the germline V gene. The germline V and J ends were trimmed by 8 bases and 1 base, with 5 bases remaining between them. CDR3 in DNA: TGTGCCAGCTGGGAGAACACTGAAGCTTTCTTT. This translates into CASWENTEAFF.

This clonotype has only a few counts. The chain recombines TRBV12-3 or TRBV12-4 with TRBJ1-2; D is possibly TRBD1 (5 bases). The germline V and J ends were trimmed by 7 bases and 3 bases, with 15 bases remaining between them. The CDR3 is 14 residues long. CDR3 loop: CASTLGRGYYGYTF. Here the CDR3 DNA reads TGTGCCAGCACCTTGGGCCGGGGCTACTATGGCTACACCTTC.

To note about this clonotype: One end of the junction fails to match germline, which may point to a read error. This chain joins TRBV20-1 and TRBJ2-3; the D gene could be TRBD1 or TRBD2 (6 bases each). The CDR3 is 20 amino acids. CDR1 and CDR2 (germline): DFQATT, SNEGSKA (reference sequence). CDR3 sequence reads: CSAREGRRQVHGTSTDTQYF. As DNA, the CDR3 is TGCAGTGCTCGAGAGGGGAGGAGACAGGTCCATGGGACATCCACAGATACGCAGTATTTT.

The CDR3 bases are TGTGCCAGCAGTTTGACAGCTGGCACCGGGGAGCTGTTTTTT. Amino acid sequence: CASSLTAGTGELFF. The rearrangement joins TRBV12-3 or TRBV12-4 to TRBJ2-2; D perhaps matches TRBD1 (5 bases). Trimming pared 3 bases from V and 4 bases from J, leaving 9 bases between. CDR3 length equals 14 residues.

In DNA form, the CDR3 reads TGTGCCAGCAGTTTATCCCAGATCACTGAAGCTTTCTTT. Its protein product is CASSLSQITEAFF. The genes are TRBV27 and TRBJ1-1; D is undetermined. The length of the CDR3 is 13 residues. CDR1 and CDR2 (germline): MNHEY, SMNVEV (reference sequence). V was clipped by 0 bases and J by 4 bases, with 6 bases between them.

This chain joins TRBV7-9 and TRBJ1-5, with D uncertain. V lost 0 bases and J lost 4, with 10 bases in between. The CDR3 extends over 15 amino acids. Per the germline V gene, CDR1 is SEHNR and CDR2 is FQNEAQ (reference sequence). CDR3 loop: CASSLARTGNQPQHF. The DNA of the CDR3 is TGTGCCAGCAGCTTAGCCAGGACTGGGAATCAGCCCCAGCATTTT.

At least ten counts were recorded for this clonotype. This rearrangement joins TRBV6-1 to TRBJ2-1; the match to TRBD2 covers 10 bases. V shed 2 bases, J shed 2 bases, and the junction held 0 bases outside the gene matches. This CDR3 spans 15 amino acids. Looked up from germline, CDR1 is MNHNS and CDR2 is SASEGT. The CDR3 spells CASSESGGAYNEQFF. As DNA, the CDR3 is TGTGCCAGCAGTGAAAGCGGGGGGGCCTACAATGAGCAGTTCTTC.

The chain carries TRBV4-3 and TRBJ2-1; 11 bases line up with TRBD2. The CDR3 is made up of 18 amino acids. The V and J ends lost 1 base and 7 bases, in that order; junction bases with no gene match: 12. Per the germline V gene, CDR1 is LGHNA and CDR2 is YSLEER. This CDR3 reads CASSQGVRLAGGMNEQFF. The CDR3, as DNA: TGCGCCAGCAGCCAAGGAGTAAGGCTAGCGGGGGGCATGAATGAGCAGTTCTTC.

The chain joins TRBV11-3 to TRBJ2-3; TRBD1 or TRBD2 may be the D gene (5 bases each). The CDR3 runs to 16 residues. Germline CDR1 and CDR2: SGHNT and YENEEA. Trimming cost V 0 bases and J 1 base, with 11 bases left between them. The CDR3: CASSLDLGTRTDTQYF. The CDR3 coding sequence is TGTGCCAGCAGCTTAGATTTGGGGACCCGCACAGATACGCAGTATTTT. Full variable domain (outside the CDR3, taken from reference TRBV11-3 and TRBJ2-3): EAGVVQSPRYKIIEKKQPVAFWCNPISGHNTLYWYLQNLGQGPELLIRYENEEAVDDSQLPKDRFSAERLKGVDSTLKIQPAELGDSAVYLCASSLDLGTRTDTQYFGPGTRLTVL.

A remark on this clonotype: A much larger clonotype is one base distant, so this may be a read error. The chain has TRBV7-2 and TRBJ2-3; no clear D gene. The CDR3 length is 11 residues. Looked up from germline, CDR1 is SGHTA and CDR2 is FQGNSA. V was clipped by 4 bases and J by 6 bases, with 5 bases between them. CDR3 in DNA: TGTACCAGCAGCTCCCAGGATACGCAGTATTTT. It yields the protein CTSSSQDTQYF.

The chain joins TRBV14 to TRBJ1-1; D remains unclear. Deletions cut 0 bases from V and 4 bases from J, with 12 bases between. Germline lookup yields CDR1 SGHDN and CDR2 FVKESK. This CDR3 contains 15 residues. The CDR3 region has the DNA TGTGCCAGCAGCCAAGAGAACGGCTGGGGCACTGAAGCTTTCTTT. Its translation: CASSQENGWGTEAFF.

This clonotype was counted between two and nine times. The rearrangement links TRBV7-9 to TRBJ2-7, with a tentative D call TRBD1 (6 bases). The CDR3 length is 13 residues. Germline CDR1 is SEHNR and CDR2 is FQNEAQ (reference sequence). V was cut by 5 bases and J by 4 bases, with 12 bases left in between. The CDR3 bases are TGTGCCAGCAGCCGGGACACTAAATACGAGCAGTACGTC. It encodes CASSRDTKYEQYV.

The table lists this clonotype with many counts. In DNA form, the CDR3 reads TGTGCCAGCAGCTTAATTGGGGGGGACACCGGGGAGCTGTTTTTT. Its translation: CASSLIGGDTGELFF. The chain joins TRBV7-6 to TRBJ2-2, with 7 bases aligning to TRBD2. Per germline, CDR1 SGHVS and CDR2 FNYEAQ. V was pared by 2 bases and J by 3 bases, with 3 bases of the junction left unmatched. The CDR3 length is 15 residues.

CDR3 nucleotides: TGTGCCAGCAGCCCCGGGGTAGCGGGGGGCATTTACAATGAGCAGTTCTTC. Amino acid sequence: CASSPGVAGGIYNEQFF. J is TRBJ2-1 and V is TRBV5-5; 10 bases fit TRBD2. Germline CDR1 is SGHKS and CDR2 is YYEKEE (reference sequence). The CDR3 has 17 residues. V dropped 4 bases and J dropped 4; count of bases not matched to a gene: 11.

This clonotype was observed a handful of times. V usage is TRBV14 and J usage is TRBJ2-1; D is possibly TRBD2 (5 bases). CDR3 size: 13 residues. V shed 2 bases and J shed 4 bases, with 6 bases lying between them. The germline gives CDR1 SGHDN, CDR2 FVKESK. The CDR3: CASSQRGYNEQFF. In DNA form, the CDR3 reads TGTGCCAGCAGCCAACGGGGTTACAATGAGCAGTTCTTC.

This clonotype turned up a few times. The V and J genes are TRBV27 and TRBJ1-2; maybe TRBD1 (5 bases). CDR1 and CDR2 from the germline V gene are MNHEY and SMNVEV (reference sequence). V lost 3 bases, J lost 3 bases, and 14 bases lay in between. The CDR3 spans 15 residues. CDR3 DNA sequence: TGTGCCAGCAGTTTTTCTGGAGGGGACGACTATGGCTACACCTTC. Its translation: CASSFSGGDDYGYTF.

The table lists this clonotype with many counts. This chain uses TRBV7-9 with TRBJ1-1; D is possibly TRBD1 (6 bases). CDR1 is SEHNR, CDR2 FQNEAQ, per germline (reference sequence). The length of the CDR3 is 16 residues. V was trimmed by 7 bases and J by 2 bases, leaving 20 bases between them. CDR3 nucleotides: TGTGCCAGCACCCCATCCTGGGGGGGCGTCAACACTGAAGCTTTCTTT. This gives the protein CASTPSWGGVNTEAFF.

The V gene is TRBV29-1, the J gene TRBJ2-1; 11 bases are shared with TRBD1. CDR1 SQVTM and CDR2 ANQGSEA come from the germline V gene. Trimming removed 5 bases from V and 8 bases from J; junction bases left unmatched: 8. This CDR3 has 14 amino acids. CDR3: CSVPGQGVIDEQFF. The CDR3 coding sequence is TGCAGCGTTCCGGGACAGGGGGTTATCGATGAGCAGTTCTTC.

This clonotype has more than one count but fewer than ten. The CDR3 nucleotides are TGTGCCAGCAGTGAACCGGGACAAGACATCTATGGCTACACCTTC. Translation gives CASSEPGQDIYGYTF. The chain recombines TRBV25-1 with TRBJ1-2; perhaps TRBD1 as D (6 bases). From germline, CDR1 is MGHDK and CDR2 SYGVNS. V was trimmed by 2 bases and J by 4 bases, leaving 14 bases between them. The CDR3 is 15 residues long.

This clonotype was picked up a small number of times. The chain links TRBV5-4 to TRBJ2-1; no definite D call. The germline V gene has CDR1 SGHNT and CDR2 YYREEE (reference sequence). The CDR3 runs to 14 residues. The V gene lost 4 bases and the J gene lost 4 bases, with 12 bases spanning the gap. For the CDR3, the DNA is TGTGCCAGCAGCCAACGGGCGCTATACAATGAGCAGTTCTTC. It is translated as CASSQRALYNEQFF.

This clonotype occurred many times. The rearrangement links TRBV7-2 to TRBJ1-3; D call uncertain. CDR1 and CDR2 (germline): SGHTA, FQGNSA. CDR3 length: 13 amino acids. Trimming stripped 4 bases from V and 4 bases from J, with 8 bases between. The CDR3 DNA is TGTGCCAGCAGCTCATTTTGGGGAAACACCATATATTTT. Translated: CASSSFWGNTIYF. Full variable domain (outside the CDR3, taken from reference TRBV7-2 and TRBJ1-3): GAGVSQSPSNKVTEKGKDVELRCDPISGHTALYWYRQSLGQGLEFLIYFQGNSAPDKSGLPSDRFSAERTGGSVSTLTIQRTQQEDSAVYLCASSSFWGNTIYFGEGSWLTVV.

This clonotype showed up just once. V is TRBV19 and J is TRBJ1-1; a weak D match, TRBD1 (5 bases). The V end lost 7 bases, the J end lost 1 base, and 16 bases lay between the germline ends. This CDR3 has 15 residues. From germline, CDR1 is LNHDA and CDR2 SQIVND (reference sequence). The CDR3: CASIPRRGGNTEAFF. Written as DNA, the CDR3 is TGTGCCAGTATCCCGAGGCGGGGCGGGAACACTGAAGCTTTCTTT.

Only a few counts were recorded for this clonotype. The V gene is TRBV28, the J gene TRBJ1-3; TRBD1 agrees at 7 bases. This CDR3 is built from 17 residues. Per germline, CDR1 MDHEN and CDR2 SYDVKM. The V and J ends lost 2 bases and 4 bases, in that order; junction bases with no gene match: 11. CDR3 protein: CASSLAPQGQSGNTIYF. In DNA, the CDR3 is TGTGCCAGCAGTTTAGCCCCACAGGGGCAGTCGGGAAACACCATATATTTT.

This clonotype appeared a few times. The chain combines TRBV7-9 with TRBJ1-1, with D possibly being TRBD1 (6 bases). Germline CDR1 and CDR2: SEHNR and FQNEAQ (reference sequence). This CDR3 comprises 12 residues. V was cut by 10 bases and J by 1 base, with 10 bases left in between. As DNA, the CDR3 is TGTGCCACCGCGACAGGGAACACTGAAGCTTTCTTT. Amino acids: CATATGNTEAFF.